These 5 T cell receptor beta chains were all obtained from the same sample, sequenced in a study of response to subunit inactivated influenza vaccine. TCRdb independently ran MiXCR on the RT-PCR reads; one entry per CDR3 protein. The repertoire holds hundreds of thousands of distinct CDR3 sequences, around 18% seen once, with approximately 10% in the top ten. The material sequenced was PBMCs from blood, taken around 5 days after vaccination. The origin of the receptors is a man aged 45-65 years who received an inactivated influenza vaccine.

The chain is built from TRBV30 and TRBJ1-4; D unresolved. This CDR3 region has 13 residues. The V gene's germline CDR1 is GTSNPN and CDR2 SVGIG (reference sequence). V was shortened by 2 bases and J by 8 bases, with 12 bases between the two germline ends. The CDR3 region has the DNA TGTGCCTGGAGTCTAGGTGGGAAAGAAAAACTGTTTTTT. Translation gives CAWSLGGKEKLFF.

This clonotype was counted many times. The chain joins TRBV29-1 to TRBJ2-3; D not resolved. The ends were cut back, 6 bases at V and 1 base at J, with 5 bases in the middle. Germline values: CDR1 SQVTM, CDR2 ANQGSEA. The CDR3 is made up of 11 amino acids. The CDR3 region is CSVTGTDTQYF. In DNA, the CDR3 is TGCAGCGTGACTGGCACAGATACGCAGTATTTT.

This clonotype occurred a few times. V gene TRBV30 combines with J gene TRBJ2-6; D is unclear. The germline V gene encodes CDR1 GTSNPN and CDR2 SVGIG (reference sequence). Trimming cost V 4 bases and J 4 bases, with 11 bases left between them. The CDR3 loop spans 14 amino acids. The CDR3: CAWTRSSGANVLTF. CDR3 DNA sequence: TGTGCCTGGACCCGATCGTCGGGGGCCAACGTCCTGACTTTC.

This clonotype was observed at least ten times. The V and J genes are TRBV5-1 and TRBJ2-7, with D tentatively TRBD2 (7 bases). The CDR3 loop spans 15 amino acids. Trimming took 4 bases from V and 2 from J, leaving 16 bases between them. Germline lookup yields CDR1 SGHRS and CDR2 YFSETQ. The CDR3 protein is CASSRGGEPTYEQYF. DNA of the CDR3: TGCGCCAGCAGCAGAGGGGGGGAGCCAACCTACGAGCAGTACTTC.

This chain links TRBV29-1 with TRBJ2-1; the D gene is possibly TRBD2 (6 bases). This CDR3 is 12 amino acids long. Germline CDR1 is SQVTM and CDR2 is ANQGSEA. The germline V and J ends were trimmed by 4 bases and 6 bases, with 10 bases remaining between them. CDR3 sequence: CSVVGGSNEQFF. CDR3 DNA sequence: TGCAGCGTTGTCGGGGGATCCAATGAGCAGTTCTTC.